This T cell receptor beta chain emerged from a study of OX40 agonist ivuxolimab in advanced cancers. As for this clone: Its antigen is still unknown.

The CDR3 runs 16 residues. CDR1 and CDR2 (germline): LNHDA, SQIVND (reference sequence). J gave up 1 base and V 1 base, and 4 bases lay outside the gene matches. Clones were sequenced by immunoSEQ multiplex PCR, and TCRdb holds only the in-frame ones, with some missing. In the table there are tens of thousands of clones, approximately 85% of which are singletons. Study conclusions and caveats: Doses of 0.1 to 3.0 mg/kg were accompanied by clonal expansion of CD4+ and CD8+ blood T cells by week 6.

The sequencing here drew on CD4+ or CD8+ T cells sorted from blood, taken in a trial of the OX40 agonist ivuxolimab. The chain links TRBV19 to TRBJ2-3; TRBD2 aligns across 8 bases. The sequence came from an adult with an advanced solid tumor such as melanoma, head and neck, liver or kidney cancer. CDR3 residues: CASSIGGGRGTDTQYF. In DNA form, the CDR3 reads TGTGCCAGTAGTATAGGCGGGGGGCGCGGCACAGATACGCAGTATTTT.